The 26 T cell receptor delta chains below come from one sample, sequenced in a study of γδ T cells in repeated Plasmodium falciparum infection. Flow sorting of PBMC yielded separate Vgamma9/Vdelta2+ and Vdelta2-negative gammadelta T cell populations for bulk repertoire analysis. TCRdb re-called clones from the multiplex PCR reads via CATT. The sample consists of approximately 60,000 delta-chain clones, 1.7% of them appearing once. Sequenced material: gamma-delta T cells from blood. Receptors originate from a pool of human donors (malaria-infected and uninfected, not separated).

This clone was seen many times. The TCRdb record carries a much larger clone's protein, which differs from this DNA's translation at residue 5; a read error is the likely cause, and the protein listed here is the DNA translation. The chain employs TRDV1 and TRDJ1; D gene ambiguous. The V gene's germline CDR1 is TSWWSYY and CDR2 QGS. Deletions cut 4 bases from V and 4 bases from J, with 25 bases between. CDR3 length: 18 amino acids. The CDR3 DNA is TGTGCTCTTGGGGGTCGGAGGAGCTGTACACCTATAATCGATAAACTCATCTTT. Translating it yields CALGGRRSCTPIIDKLIF.

Turning to this clone: A far larger clone is one nucleotide away, so this likely arose from a read error. This specimen includes other DNA sequences encoding the same CDR3. This chain connects TRDV1 to TRDJ1, with 7 bases identical to TRDD3. The J gene is absent in TCRdb and was assigned here via DNA matching to germline. Germline assignment: CDR1 TSWWSYY and CDR2 QGS. The CDR3 is 22 residues long. V trimming: 6 bases; J trimming: 2 bases; junction bases outside the gene matches: 30. CDR3 amino acids: CALGVVVDTPRLYWGYTDKLIF. The DNA of the CDR3 is TGTGCTCTTGGAGTGGTGGTCGATACCCCGCGGTTATACTGGGGTTATACCGATAAACTCATCTTT.

Comment on this clone: The protein TCRdb lists belongs to a much larger clone and differs from this DNA's translation at residue 7, which points to a read error; the protein shown is made from the DNA. The chain links TRDV1 to TRDJ2, with 8 bases that match TRDD3. Because TCRdb records no J gene, it was assigned here through a match of the DNA to germline. CDR1 and CDR2 (germline): TSWWSYY, QGS. The V gene end was trimmed by 3 bases and the J gene end by 0 bases; junction bases not matched to a gene: 24. The CDR3 contains 23 residues. The chain's CDR3 is CALGDPLEGWGIVSIPLTAQLFF. In DNA form, the CDR3 reads TGTGCTCTTGGGGATCCCCTGGAAGGTTGGGGGATTGTGTCTATCCCTTTGACAGCACAACTCTTCTTT.

This clone was observed a few times. A far larger clone lies a single base away; this is likely a read error. Within the sample, other DNA sequences also encode this same CDR3. The chain couples TRDV1 to TRDJ1, with TRDD3 matching 7 bases. TCRdb lists no J gene, so it was determined here by aligning the DNA to germline. The CDR3 has 23 residues. J gave up 0 bases and V 0 bases, and 25 bases lay outside the gene matches. Germline CDR1 is TSWWSYY and CDR2 is QGS. CDR3 residues: CALGELDFSPSCKLGSYTDKLIF. The DNA of the CDR3 is TGTGCTCTTGGGGAACTAGATTTCTCTCCGTCCTGCAAACTGGGGTCATACACCGATAAACTCATCTTT.

A note on this clone: The translation of this DNA and the TCRdb protein of a much larger clone differ at residue 13, probably owing to a read error; the protein shown here is translated from the DNA. The V call is TRDV2, the J call TRDJ1; 11 bases match TRDD3. TCRdb lists no J gene, so it was determined here by aligning the DNA to germline. Losses at the gene ends were 0 bases for V and 2 bases for J; bases not matched to a gene: 13. Germline V gene lookup returns CDR1 GEAIGNYY and CDR2 EKD. CDR3 length: 19 amino acids. CDR3: CACDTLGGGYAEGTDKLIF. The CDR3, as DNA: TGTGCCTGTGACACCCTCGGTGGGGGATACGCGGAAGGGACCGATAAACTCATCTTT.

As for this clone: A read error is likely here: a far larger clone is one base away. The sample carries other DNA sequences with the same CDR3. The rearrangement joins TRDV1 to TRDJ1; TRDD2 or TRDD3 may be the D gene (7 bases each). The CDR3 is 21 amino acids. Germline V gene lookup returns CDR1 TSWWSYY and CDR2 QGS. The CDR3 protein is CALGDPELSYPTGEETGKLIF. In nucleotides, the CDR3 is TGTGCTCTTGGGGACCCGGAGCTTTCCTACCCTACTGGGGAAGAGACCGGTAAACTCATCTTT.

Remarks on this clone: A far larger clone is just one base off, so this is likely a read error. Other DNA sequences in the sample encode the same CDR3. The chain has TRDV1 and TRDJ1; 7 nucleotides match TRDD3. TCRdb gives no J gene; it was assigned here by matching the DNA to germline. The germline CDR1 and CDR2 sequences are TSWWSYY and QGS. This CDR3 spans 23 amino acids. The CDR3 nucleotides read TGTGCTCTGGGGGAAACTTCGGTTCTAGGGAGACTGGGGATTACTACGTACACCGATAAACTCATCTTT. Its protein is CALGETSVLGRLGITTYTDKLIF.

This clone has just a few counts. TCRdb lists the protein of a much larger clone for this DNA, which differs at residue 14, so this is likely a read error; the protein given here is translated from the DNA itself. V usage is TRDV1 and J usage is TRDJ1; no definite D call. Trimming left V 0 bases short and J 13 bases short, with 24 bases between. The CDR3 runs 16 residues. CDR1 is TSWWSYY, CDR2 QGS, per germline. CDR3 region: CALGELRISWPGRPIF. For the CDR3, the DNA is TGTGCTCTTGGGGAACTCCGAATCTCCTGGCCCGGGAGACCCATCTTT.

Points on this clone: TCRdb records a much larger clone's protein for this DNA, with a difference at residue 3 that likely arises from a read error; the protein given is the translation of the DNA. The chain recombines TRDV3 with TRDJ2; 7 nucleotides match TRDD3. The germline V gene has CDR1 TVYSNPD and CDR2 GDNSRS (reference sequence). The CDR3 spans 19 residues. The junction had 24 bases not matched to a gene; V was cut back by 4 bases and J by 4 bases. DNA for the CDR3: TGTGCCTCTCCCTCCGGGGTACTGGGGATCCCGACAGGGACAGCACAACTCTTCTTT. Its translation: CASPSGVLGIPTGTAQLFF.

A word on this clone: TCRdb shows a much larger clone's protein in place of this DNA's translation, and the two differ at residue 14, likely through a read error; the protein shown is translated from the DNA. The chain carries TRDV1 and TRDJ1, with D possibly being TRDD2 or TRDD3 (9 bases each). The germline V gene encodes CDR1 TSWWSYY and CDR2 QGS. The CDR3 length is 21 residues. V lost 4 bases and J 7 bases, leaving 37 bases between the germline ends. This CDR3 reads CALGVPSYGIWGICPGVKLIF. The CDR3 DNA reads as TGTGCTCTTGGGGTTCCTTCCTACGGGATATGGGGGATATGCCCAGGGGTTAAACTCATCTTT.

This clone has more than one count but fewer than ten. TCRdb attributes to this sequence the protein of a much larger clone, which differs from the DNA translation at residue 13; a read error is likely, and the protein displayed is translated from the DNA. CDR3 region: CALGERNQGDTLPDTDKLIF. The CDR3 DNA sequence: TGTGCTCTTGGGGAACGGAATCAGGGGGATACTCTCCCTGACACCGATAAACTCATCTTT. This rearrangement joins TRDV1 to TRDJ1, with TRDD3 identical over 9 bases. Here the J gene came from matching the DNA to germline, since TCRdb omits it. Per the germline V gene, CDR1 is TSWWSYY and CDR2 is QGS. Germline trimming cut 1 base from V and 0 bases from J; bases unmatched to any gene: 15. The CDR3 runs 20 residues.

Notes on this clone: The amino acid sequence in TCRdb belongs to a much larger clone and departs from this DNA's translation at residue 13, likely a sequencing read error; the sequence shown is translated from the DNA. This chain connects TRDV1 to TRDJ1; D gene unclear. Germline matching of the DNA provided the J gene here, since TCRdb leaves it blank. V lost 1 base and J 1 base, leaving 31 bases between the germline ends. This CDR3 spans 22 amino acids. From germline, CDR1 is TSWWSYY and CDR2 QGS. CDR3 nucleotide sequence: TGTGCTCTTGGGGAACCCGGTCCCTTTTGCCGTACGATGGCCGGGTGCACCGATAAACTCATCTTT. Translation: CALGEPGPFCRTMAGCTDKLIF.

This clone was seen repeatedly, ten times or more. Just one base apart from a much larger clone, this may be a read error. V gene TRDV3 combines with J gene TRDJ1, with 7 bases aligning to TRDD3. Germline CDR1 is TVYSNPD and CDR2 is GDNSRS (reference sequence). The CDR3 totals 16 residues. The CDR3 protein is CARSCGGPSYTDKLIF. In DNA, the CDR3 is TGTGCTCGTTCGTGTGGGGGACCCTCGTACACCGATAAACTCATCTTT.

There are many counts of this clone. With only one base between it and a far larger clone, this is likely a read error. Within the sample, other DNA sequences also encode this same CDR3. This chain uses TRDV1 with TRDJ1, with D possibly TRDD3 on 5 matching bases. The CDR3 runs to 17 residues. V lost 3 bases, J lost 4 bases, and 21 bases lay in between. Per the germline V gene, CDR1 is TSWWSYY and CDR2 is QGS. CDR3 DNA sequence: TGTGCTCTTGGGGATTCTACGGGAATACGATACAGCGATAAACTCATCTTT. It is translated as CALGDSTGIRYSDKLIF.

Comment on this clone: TCRdb attributes to this sequence the protein of a much larger clone, which differs from the DNA translation at residue 13; a read error is likely, and the protein displayed is translated from the DNA. The chain couples TRDV1 to TRDJ1, with 7 bases identical to TRDD2. TCRdb offers no J gene call, so here the DNA was matched to germline to obtain one. Germline-derived CDR1 and CDR2 are TSWWSYY and QGS. V gave up 2 bases and J gave up 3 bases; unmatched junction bases: 15. The length of the CDR3 is 18 residues. In DNA, the CDR3 is TGTGCTCTTGGGGAATTTTTCCTACTTAGCCGTAACGCCGATAAACTCATCTTT. Translating it yields CALGEFFLLSRNADKLIF.

This clone turned up a few times. With a much larger clone just one base away, this may be a read error. V is TRDV1 and J is TRDJ1, with D perhaps assigned TRDD2 or TRDD3 (7 bases each). Germline loops: CDR1 TSWWSYY, CDR2 QGS. The CDR3 length is 33 residues. V was pared by 3 bases and J by 0 bases, with 65 bases between. Here the CDR3 reads CALGETQSGKGLPLRTGDRGGRWSFPYTDKLIF. The CDR3 nucleotides read TGTGCTCTTGGGGAGACCCAATCTGGTAAAGGCCTTCCTCTTCGTACTGGGGATCGGGGGGGTCGGTGGAGTTTTCCATACACCGATAAACTCATCTTT.

In this sample, this clone is medium-sized. This sample also contains other DNA sequences that code for the same CDR3. The gene calls are TRDV1 and TRDJ1; 9 bases map to TRDD3. J was trimmed by 4 bases and V by 3 bases; bases with no gene match: 12. Germline values: CDR1 TSWWSYY, CDR2 QGS. The CDR3 covers 17 residues. CDR3 bases: TGTGCTCTTGGGGATTCTACGGGGATACGATACAGCGATAAACTCATCTTT. This gives the protein CALGDSTGIRYSDKLIF.

This clone was seen many times. A single base is all that separates this from a far larger clone, so a read error is likely. This chain connects TRDV1 to TRDJ1; 11 positions match TRDD3. Germline trimming cut 4 bases from V and 3 bases from J; bases unmatched to any gene: 28. The CDR3 consists of 23 residues. The V gene's germline CDR1 is TSWWSYY and CDR2 QGS. CDR3 in DNA: TGTGCTCTTGGGGTCACCCATTTTGTTCCTTACTGGGGGATAAGGGGGTACGCCGATAAACTCATCTTT. Protein product: CALGVTHFVPYWGIRGYADKLIF.

Remarks on this clone: The TCRdb protein comes from a much larger clone and disagrees with this DNA's translation at residue 16, likely due to a read error; the protein given here is derived from the DNA. The chain is built from TRDV1 and TRDJ1; D tentatively reads TRDD2 or TRDD3 (5 bases each). CDR1 is TSWWSYY, CDR2 QGS, per germline. V was clipped by 3 bases and J by 4 bases, with 33 bases between them. The CDR3 consists of 21 residues. DNA for the CDR3: TGTGCTCTTGGGGACCCTAAAGATTCCTCCATACTGGACCTATACATCGATAAACTCATCTTT. It is translated as CALGDPKDSSILDLYIDKLIF.

This clone was observed a handful of times. The protein recorded in TCRdb matches a much larger clone and deviates from this DNA's translation at residue 7, suggesting a read error; the protein here is obtained by translating the DNA. The V call is TRDV1, the J call TRDJ3, with 11 bases matching TRDD3. This CDR3 region has 23 residues. J was trimmed by 3 bases and V by 2 bases; bases with no gene match: 18. Germline CDR1 and CDR2: TSWWSYY and QGS. The CDR3 loop is CALGERPLLGLGDTVWDTRQMFF. The DNA of the CDR3 is TGTGCTCTTGGGGAAAGGCCCCTCTTGGGTCTGGGGGATACAGTCTGGGACACCCGACAGATGTTTTTC.

This clone appeared a few times. J is TRDJ1 and V is TRDV1, with 10 bases identical to TRDD3. The J gene is not listed in TCRdb, so it was assigned here from a DNA match to germline. CDR1 and CDR2 from the germline V gene are TSWWSYY and QGS. The ends lost 5 bases at V and 4 bases at J; junction bases unmatched: 16. The CDR3 is 18 residues long. CDR3 DNA: TGTGCTCTTGGGAATCCTACTATCTGGGGGATAATCGTCGATAAACTCATCTTT. Its translation: CALGNPTIWGIIVDKLIF.

The table lists this clone with a few counts. It differs at one base from a far larger clone, so likely a read error. The chain is built from TRDV2 and TRDJ1, with TRDD3 matching 10 bases. No J gene was available from TCRdb, and it was assigned here by a germline match of the DNA. The V gene end was trimmed by 3 bases and the J gene end by 2 bases; junction bases not matched to a gene: 23. Germline CDR1 and CDR2: GEAIGNYY and EKD. The CDR3 runs to 21 residues. This chain's CDR3 is CACDAYWGMAPGAGGTDKLIF. For the CDR3, the DNA is TGTGCCTGTGACGCGTACTGGGGGATGGCTCCGGGTGCGGGTGGTACCGATAAACTCATCTTT.

As to this clone: The protein in TCRdb stems from a much larger clone and differs at residue 15 from this DNA's translation, likely a read error; here the protein is translated from the DNA. The genes are TRDV1 and TRDJ1; TRDD3 agrees at 10 bases. TCRdb does not report a J gene; here it was assigned by matching the DNA to germline references. With 2 bases clipped from V and 7 bases from J, the junction kept 19 bases outside the gene matches. There are 19 residues in the CDR3. Germline V lookup: CDR1 TSWWSYY, CDR2 QGS. The CDR3 loop reads CALGEFLPVTGGWAGKLIF. CDR3 nucleotides: TGTGCTCTTGGGGAATTCTTACCCGTTACTGGGGGATGGGCCGGTAAACTCATCTTT.

About this clone itself: TCRdb's protein, taken from a much larger clone, differs from this DNA's translation at residue 16, likely owing to a read error; the protein displayed comes from the DNA. CDR3 region: CALGGTSAPLLYWGIGYTDKLIF. CDR3 DNA sequence: TGTGCTCTTGGGGGTACTTCCGCTCCTTTACTCTACTGGGGGATTGGGTACACCGATAAACTCATCTTT. The V gene is TRDV1, the J gene TRDJ1; 10 bases are shared with TRDD3. TCRdb offers no J gene call, so here the DNA was matched to germline to obtain one. Germline V gene sequence: CDR1 TSWWSYY, CDR2 QGS. The CDR3 is made up of 23 amino acids. The junction had 26 bases not matched to a gene; V was cut back by 4 bases and J by 0 bases.

This clone was observed at least ten times. A far larger clone is just one base off, so this is likely a read error. Other DNA sequences within the sample encode an identical CDR3. The chain carries TRDV1 and TRDJ1, with 8 bases that match TRDD3. The CDR3 runs 18 residues. The V segment lost 3 bases and the J segment 11 bases; nucleotides outside the gene matches: 23. Germline V lookup: CDR1 TSWWSYY, CDR2 QGS. The CDR3 bases are TGTGCTCTTGGGGACCCCCTCGGTTCTTTACTGGGGGCCTTTAAGCTCATCTTT. Translating it yields CALGDPLGSLLGAFKLIF.

This clone was recorded a few times. The translation of this DNA and the TCRdb protein of a much larger clone differ at residue 10, probably owing to a read error; the protein shown here is translated from the DNA. The V gene is TRDV3, the J gene TRDJ1; 10 bases fit TRDD3. Germline CDR1 and CDR2: TVYSNPD and GDNSRS (reference sequence). This CDR3 has 14 amino acids. The chain's CDR3 is CAFTGGYGTGKLIF. Written as DNA, the CDR3 is TGTGCCTTTACCGGGGGATACGGAACCGGTAAACTCATCTTT.